The clone carrying this T cell receptor (beta chain) was detected a few times. Its antigen remains unidentified. PBMCs stemmed from around 9.3 ml fresh peripheral blood. The data originate from a study of T cells in Graves' hyperthyroidism and ophthalmopathy. CDR1 and CDR2 (germline): LGHDT, YNNKEL (reference sequence). The CDR3 sequence is 15 residues long. Trimming shortened V by 4 bases and J by 2 bases, and 12 bases separated the two germline ends. TCR beta CDR3 regions were amplified from RNA. Researchers ran a first-round RT-PCR on the TCR CDR3 using the HTBI primer set. Each CDR3 protein is one row after TCRdb ran MiXCR on the multiplex PCR reads. There are 400,000 to 550,000 distinct CDR3 sequences in the sample; approximately 25% occur only once, and over 9% lies in the top ten. Findings of the study overall: A 13 V-J signature model discriminated ophthalmopathy versus stable hyperthyroidism. In validation, the model predicted ophthalmopathy. These predictions came a median roughly 7.1 months before onset.

This TCR derives from a woman under 40 with Graves' ophthalmopathy. Sequenced material: blood. The chain couples TRBV3-1 to TRBJ1-3; D may be TRBD1 (5 bases). The DNA for the CDR3 is TGTGCCAGCAGCCTTCAGCGGGGGACTGGAAACACCATATATTTT. It translates to CASSLQRGTGNTIYF. The whole variable domain, filled in from reference TRBV3-1 and TRBJ1-3, reads DTAVSQTPKYLVTQMGNDKSIKCEQNLGHDTMYWYKQDSKKFLKIMFSYNNKELIINETVPNRFSPKSPDKAHLNLHINSLELGDSAVYFCASSLQRGTGNTIYFGEGSWLTVV.